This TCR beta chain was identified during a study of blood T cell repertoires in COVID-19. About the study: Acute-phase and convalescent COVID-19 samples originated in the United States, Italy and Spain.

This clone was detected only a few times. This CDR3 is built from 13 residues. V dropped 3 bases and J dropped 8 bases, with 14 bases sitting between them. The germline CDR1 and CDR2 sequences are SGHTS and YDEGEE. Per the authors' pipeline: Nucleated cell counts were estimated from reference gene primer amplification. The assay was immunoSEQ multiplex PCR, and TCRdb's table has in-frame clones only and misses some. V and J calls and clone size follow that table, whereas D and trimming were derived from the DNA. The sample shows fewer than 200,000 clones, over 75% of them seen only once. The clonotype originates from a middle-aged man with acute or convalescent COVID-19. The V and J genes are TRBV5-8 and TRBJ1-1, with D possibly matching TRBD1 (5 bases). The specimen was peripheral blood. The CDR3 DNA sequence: TGTGCCAGCAGCTCGGGGGTACCAGAGGAAGCTTTCTTT. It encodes CASSSGVPEEAFF.